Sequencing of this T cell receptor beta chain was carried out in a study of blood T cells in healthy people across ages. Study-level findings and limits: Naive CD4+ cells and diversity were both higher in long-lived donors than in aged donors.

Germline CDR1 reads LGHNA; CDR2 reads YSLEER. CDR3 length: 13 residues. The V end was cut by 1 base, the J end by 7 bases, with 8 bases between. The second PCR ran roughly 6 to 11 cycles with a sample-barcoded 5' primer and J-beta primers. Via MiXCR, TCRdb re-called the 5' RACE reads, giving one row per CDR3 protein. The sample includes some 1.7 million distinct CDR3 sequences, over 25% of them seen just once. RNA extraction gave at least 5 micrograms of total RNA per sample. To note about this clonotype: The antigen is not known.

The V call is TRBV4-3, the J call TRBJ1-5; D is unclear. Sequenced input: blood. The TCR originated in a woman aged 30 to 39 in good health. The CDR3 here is CASSQGEWQPQHF. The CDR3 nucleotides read TGCGCCAGCAGCCAAGGAGAGTGGCAGCCCCAGCATTTT.